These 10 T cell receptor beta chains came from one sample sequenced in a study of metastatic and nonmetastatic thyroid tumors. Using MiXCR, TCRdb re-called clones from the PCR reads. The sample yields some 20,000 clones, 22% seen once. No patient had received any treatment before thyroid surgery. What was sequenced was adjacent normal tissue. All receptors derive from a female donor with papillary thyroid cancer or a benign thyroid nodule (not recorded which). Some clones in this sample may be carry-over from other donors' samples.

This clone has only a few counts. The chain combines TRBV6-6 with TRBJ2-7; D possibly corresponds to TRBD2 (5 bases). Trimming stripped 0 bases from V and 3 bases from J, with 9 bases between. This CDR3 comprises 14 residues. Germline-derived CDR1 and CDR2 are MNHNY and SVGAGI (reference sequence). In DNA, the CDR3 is TGTGCCAGCAGTTACTCGAGCGGTGGCTACGAGCAGTACTTC. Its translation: CASSYSSGGYEQYF.

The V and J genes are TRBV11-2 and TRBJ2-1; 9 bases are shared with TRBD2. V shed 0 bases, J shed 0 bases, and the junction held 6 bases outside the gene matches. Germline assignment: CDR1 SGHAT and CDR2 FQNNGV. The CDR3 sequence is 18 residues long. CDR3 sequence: CASSLDLIAGVSYNEQFF. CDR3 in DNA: TGTGCCAGCAGCTTAGATTTGATAGCGGGAGTCTCCTACAATGAGCAGTTCTTC.

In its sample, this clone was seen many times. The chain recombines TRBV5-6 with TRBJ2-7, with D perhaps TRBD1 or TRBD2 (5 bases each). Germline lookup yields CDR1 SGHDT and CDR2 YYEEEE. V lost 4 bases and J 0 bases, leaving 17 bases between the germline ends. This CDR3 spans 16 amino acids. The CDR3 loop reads CASSTPGRPSSYEQYF. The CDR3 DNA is TGTGCCAGCAGCACCCCGGGACGCCCGAGCTCCTACGAGCAGTACTTC.

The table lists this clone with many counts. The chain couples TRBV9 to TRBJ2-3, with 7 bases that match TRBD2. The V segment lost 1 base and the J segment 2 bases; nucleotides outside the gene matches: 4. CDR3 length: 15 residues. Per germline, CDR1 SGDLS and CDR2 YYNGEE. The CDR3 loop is CASSVYAGVTDTQYF. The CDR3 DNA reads TGTGCCAGCAGCGTATATGCGGGAGTCACAGATACGCAGTATTTT.

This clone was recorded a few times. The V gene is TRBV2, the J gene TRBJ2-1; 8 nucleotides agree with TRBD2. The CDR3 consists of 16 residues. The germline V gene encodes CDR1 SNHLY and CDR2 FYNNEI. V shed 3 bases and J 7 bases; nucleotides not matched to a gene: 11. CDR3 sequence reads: CASSDASGPGLNEQFF. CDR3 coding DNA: TGTGCCAGCAGTGACGCTAGCGGGCCCGGACTAAATGAGCAGTTCTTC.

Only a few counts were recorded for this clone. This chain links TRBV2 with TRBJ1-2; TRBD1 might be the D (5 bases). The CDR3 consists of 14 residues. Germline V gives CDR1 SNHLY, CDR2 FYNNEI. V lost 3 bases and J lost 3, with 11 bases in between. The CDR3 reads CASSEDLGDYGYTF. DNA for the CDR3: TGTGCCAGCAGTGAGGACCTAGGGGACTATGGCTACACCTTC.

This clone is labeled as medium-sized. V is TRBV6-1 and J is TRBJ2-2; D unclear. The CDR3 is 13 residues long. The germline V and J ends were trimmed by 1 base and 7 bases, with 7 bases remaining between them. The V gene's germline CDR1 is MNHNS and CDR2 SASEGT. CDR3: CASSEVGDGELFF. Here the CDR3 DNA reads TGTGCCAGCAGTGAAGTCGGAGACGGGGAGCTGTTTTTT.

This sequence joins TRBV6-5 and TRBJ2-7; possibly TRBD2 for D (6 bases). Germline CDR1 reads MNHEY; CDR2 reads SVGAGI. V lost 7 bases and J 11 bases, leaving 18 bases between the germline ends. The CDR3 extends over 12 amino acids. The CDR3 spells CASIYSGDEEYF. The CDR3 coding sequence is TGTGCCAGCATCTACTCGGGGGATGAGGAGTACTTC.

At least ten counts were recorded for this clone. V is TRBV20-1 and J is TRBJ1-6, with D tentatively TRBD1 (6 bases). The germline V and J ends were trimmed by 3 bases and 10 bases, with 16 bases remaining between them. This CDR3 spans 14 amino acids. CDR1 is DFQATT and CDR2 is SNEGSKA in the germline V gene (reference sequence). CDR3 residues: CSARGTGWGSPLHF. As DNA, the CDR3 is TGCAGTGCTAGGGGAACAGGGTGGGGATCACCCCTCCACTTT.

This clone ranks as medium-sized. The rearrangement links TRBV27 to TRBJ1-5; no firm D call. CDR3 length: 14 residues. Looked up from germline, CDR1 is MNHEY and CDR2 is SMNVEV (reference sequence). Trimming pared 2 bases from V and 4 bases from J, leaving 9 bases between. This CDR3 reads CASSLGWGNQPQHF. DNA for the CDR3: TGTGCCAGCAGTTTAGGTTGGGGAAATCAGCCCCAGCATTTT.